The 14 T cell receptor beta chains below all came from one sample that was sequenced in a study of T-cell memory formation after mild COVID-19. TCRdb reprocessed the 5' RACE reads with MiXCR, giving one entry per CDR3 protein. The sample records roughly 340,000 distinct CDR3 sequences, about a sixth being singletons. Sequencing input: PBMCs or a T cell subset sorted from them (not recorded which). The source is a man between 18 and 29 years old who had mild COVID-19 (a few samples of this study predate the infection). Cell type and time point are not known.

This clonotype showed up just a few times. The chain uses TRBV20-1 and TRBJ1-1; 7 bases are a match to TRBD1. V lost 6 bases to trimming and J lost 1 base; unmatched junction nucleotides: 5. The CDR3 length is 13 residues. CDR1 and CDR2 (germline): DFQATT, SNEGSKA (reference sequence). For the CDR3, the DNA is TGCAGTGCGGCAGGACAGGAGAACACTGAAGCTTTCTTT. It encodes CSAAGQENTEAFF.

This clonotype was recorded a few times. The junction and the germline gene differ at one end; a read error may be behind it. The chain recombines TRBV10-3 with TRBJ2-1; D not certain. Per the germline V gene, CDR1 is ENHRY and CDR2 is SYGVKD. The CDR3 is made up of 11 amino acids. The CDR3 region is CAISESGYGIF. Here the CDR3 DNA reads TGTGCCATCAGTGAGTCAGGTTACGGTATCTTC.

This clonotype was observed at least ten times. This chain links TRBV7-9 with TRBJ2-1; 7 bases map to TRBD2. Per germline, CDR1 SEHNR and CDR2 FQNEAQ (reference sequence). CDR3 length: 13 residues. Trimming cost V 5 bases and J 10 bases; bases outside gene matches: 8. In DNA, the CDR3 is TGTGCCAGCAGCATCCCGGGGGGACTGGAGCAGTTCTTC. It translates to CASSIPGGLEQFF.

This clonotype was found a few times. The rearrangement uses TRBV7-9 and TRBJ2-3, with D tentatively TRBD1 (6 bases). The V and J ends lost 3 bases and 8 bases respectively, with 15 bases between them. This CDR3 contains 14 residues. Germline V gene sequence: CDR1 SEHNR, CDR2 FQNEAQ (reference sequence). The CDR3 nucleotides are TGTGCCAGCAGCTTTGTACAGGGAGTCTCTACGCAGTATTTT. Its protein product is CASSFVQGVSTQYF.

V and J are TRBV7-9 and TRBJ1-1; D is uncertain. V lost 6 bases to trimming and J lost 1 base, with 15 bases between them. There are 15 residues in the CDR3. Germline CDR1 reads SEHNR; CDR2 reads FQNEAQ (reference sequence). The CDR3, as DNA: TGTGCCAGCAGTCGTACCAGACGCTCGAACACTGAAGCTTTCTTT. Translating gives CASSRTRRSNTEAFF.

Worth noting for this clonotype: A junction end diverges from the germline sequence, so it may reflect a read error. This sequence joins TRBV5-1 and TRBJ2-2, with D uncertain. This CDR3 region has 16 residues. The germline gives CDR1 SGHRS, CDR2 YFSETQ. The CDR3 nucleotides read TGCGCCAGCAGCTTGAGTGCCTCCGCGAAAACCGGGGAGCTGTTTTTT. It encodes CASSLSASAKTGELFF.

This chain joins TRBV6-5 and TRBJ1-1, with 8 bases fitting TRBD1. The germline gives CDR1 MNHEY, CDR2 SVGAGI. Losses at the gene ends were 0 bases for V and 6 bases for J; bases not matched to a gene: 6. The CDR3 totals 15 residues. CDR3: CASSYSTGVYAEAFF. The DNA of the CDR3 is TGTGCCAGCAGTTACTCGACAGGGGTCTACGCTGAAGCTTTCTTT.

The chain has TRBV6-5 and TRBJ1-5, with D uncertain. Trimming removed 4 bases from V and 0 bases from J, with 7 bases in between. Per the germline V gene, CDR1 is MNHEY and CDR2 is SVGAGI. CDR3 length: 14 amino acids. The CDR3 DNA follows: TGTGCCAGCAGTTTGGTGGTTAGCAATCAGCCCCAGCATTTT. It translates to CASSLVVSNQPQHF.

This clonotype turned up a few times. The V and J genes are TRBV19 and TRBJ2-7, with 8 positions matching TRBD2. CDR1 LNHDA and CDR2 SQIVND come from the germline V gene (reference sequence). This CDR3 region has 15 residues. Losses at the gene ends were 5 bases for V and 0 bases for J; bases not matched to a gene: 6. CDR3 sequence: CASSSSGGLSYEQYF. The CDR3 DNA follows: TGTGCCAGTAGTTCCAGCGGGGGACTCTCCTACGAGCAGTACTTC.

This sequence joins TRBV12-5 and TRBJ2-7; no definite D call. Germline V gene sequence: CDR1 LGHNT, CDR2 FRNRAP. The V gene lost 0 bases and the J gene lost 4 bases, with 10 bases spanning the gap. The CDR3 covers 14 residues. CDR3 bases: TGTGCTAGTGGTTTGGTACTACGCTTTTACGAGCAGTACGTC. Translating it yields CASGLVLRFYEQYV.

This clonotype was detected a few times. The chain is built from TRBV4-1 and TRBJ2-7; 8 bases are shared with TRBD2. This CDR3 spans 16 amino acids. Per germline, CDR1 MGHRA and CDR2 YSYEKL. The V and J ends lost 1 base and 0 bases, in that order; junction bases with no gene match: 5. The CDR3 bases are TGCGCCAGCAGCCAAGTAGCCGGGACTAGCTCCTACGAGCAGTACGTC. It specifies CASSQVAGTSSYEQYV.

V is TRBV19 and J is TRBJ1-1; no clear D gene. The CDR3 loop spans 13 amino acids. The ends were cut back, 5 bases at V and 4 bases at J, with 11 bases in the middle. The germline V gene encodes CDR1 LNHDA and CDR2 SQIVND (reference sequence). CDR3 in amino acids: CASSPGRPTEAFF. The CDR3 nucleotides are TGTGCCAGTAGTCCGGGTCGCCCCACTGAAGCTTTCTTT.

The CDR3 here is CASSLGLWETQYF. The DNA for the CDR3 is TGTGCCAGCAGCTTGGGACTCTGGGAGACCCAGTACTTC. The chain recombines TRBV5-4 with TRBJ2-5; D is uncertain. The CDR3 covers 13 residues. V dropped 0 bases and J dropped 5 bases, with 8 bases sitting between them. Germline loops: CDR1 SGHNT, CDR2 YYREEE (reference sequence).

This chain links TRBV7-2 with TRBJ1-6; D is undetermined. This CDR3 is 16 amino acids long. Germline CDR1 and CDR2: SGHTA and FQGNSA. V lost 5 bases to trimming and J lost 5 bases, with 16 bases between them. CDR3 sequence: CASSMRPINNNSPLHF. The CDR3 nucleotides read TGTGCCAGCAGCATGAGACCAATCAACAATAATTCACCCCTCCACTTT.